A selection of T cell receptor beta chains follows, all from one sample in a study of blood T cell repertoires in COVID-19. TCRdb's copy holds only in-frame clones and misses some; the assay was immunoSEQ multiplex PCR. Among tens of thousands of clones listed, around three quarters were seen once. The material sequenced was peripheral blood. Receptors were obtained from a woman in her 70s with acute or convalescent COVID-19. Both conserved end residues are part of each CDR3. The D gene is left open where the match is weak.

d_call: NA
j_call: TRBJ2-7
v_call: TRBV5-1
cdr3_aa: CASSRLQGSLYEQYF

d_call: NA
j_call: TRBJ2-5
v_call: TRBV6-5
cdr3_aa: CASRSSGVETQYF

d_call: TRBD1
j_call: TRBJ1-5
v_call: TRBV2
cdr3_aa: CASSVGQGAEQPQHF

d_call: TRBD2
j_call: TRBJ2-7
v_call: TRBV4-1
cdr3_aa: CASSQELGLAGGLYEQYF

d_call: NA
j_call: TRBJ1-1
v_call: TRBV28
cdr3_aa: CASSLTGNTEAFF

d_call: NA
j_call: TRBJ2-7
v_call: TRBV29-1
cdr3_aa: CSVSTGPYEQYF

d_call: TRBD1
j_call: TRBJ1-5
v_call: TRBV7-9
cdr3_aa: CASRVRGLGSNQPQHF

d_call: NA
j_call: TRBJ1-4
v_call: TRBV28
cdr3_aa: CASTLEAGNEKLFF

d_call: TRBD2
j_call: TRBJ2-3
v_call: TRBV7-2
cdr3_aa: CASSLIAGGRDTQYF

d_call: NA
j_call: TRBJ2-4
v_call: TRBV28
cdr3_aa: CASSTAGTRFGYF

d_call: TRBD1
j_call: TRBJ2-3
v_call: TRBV5-1
cdr3_aa: CASAGTGGTDTQYF

d_call: TRBD1
j_call: TRBJ1-2
v_call: TRBV7-9
cdr3_aa: CASSQGQGRMNYGYTF

d_call: TRBD2
j_call: TRBJ2-3
v_call: TRBV7-2
cdr3_aa: CASSLEARASGGAADTQYF

d_call: TRBD1
j_call: TRBJ1-5
v_call: TRBV6-5
cdr3_aa: CASLVSGGNQPQHF

d_call: NA
j_call: TRBJ1-2
v_call: TRBV5-1
cdr3_aa: CASSLAGTRANYGYTF

d_call: NA
j_call: TRBJ1-1
v_call: TRBV25-1
cdr3_aa: CASSELGGPEAFF

d_call: TRBD2
j_call: TRBJ2-3
v_call: TRBV7-9
cdr3_aa: CASSLAGRGTRGAQYF

d_call: NA
j_call: TRBJ2-3
v_call: TRBV5-1
cdr3_aa: CASSWEDLVGTQYF

d_call: TRBD1
j_call: TRBJ1-1
v_call: TRBV14
cdr3_aa: CASRLTGDRGLEAFF

d_call: NA
j_call: TRBJ1-1
v_call: TRBV3-1/TRBV3-2
cdr3_aa: CASTPIWGDTEAFF

d_call: TRBD1
j_call: TRBJ2-3
v_call: TRBV6-1
cdr3_aa: CASSEAGGSTDTQYF

d_call: TRBD1
j_call: TRBJ2-2
v_call: TRBV2
cdr3_aa: CASSELRGRAGELFF

d_call: NA
j_call: TRBJ1-2
v_call: TRBV18
cdr3_aa: CASSPESAGIVYGYTF

d_call: NA
j_call: TRBJ1-3
v_call: TRBV6-1
cdr3_aa: CASSEQGGSGNTIYF

d_call: TRBD2
j_call: TRBJ2-1
v_call: TRBV11-2
cdr3_aa: CASSLAARLASSYNEQFF

d_call: TRBD1
j_call: TRBJ2-1
v_call: TRBV9
cdr3_aa: CASSITPGTGPYNEQFF

d_call: TRBD2
j_call: TRBJ2-5
v_call: TRBV19
cdr3_aa: CASRRREGLETQYF

d_call: TRBD2
j_call: TRBJ2-6
v_call: TRBV2
cdr3_aa: CASSELGLAGSSGANVLTF

d_call: TRBD2
j_call: TRBJ2-1
v_call: TRBV6-2/TRBV6-3
cdr3_aa: CASSYNAGGPNLYNEQFF

d_call: TRBD1
j_call: TRBJ1-2
v_call: TRBV6-6
cdr3_aa: CASTPTGGTYGYTF

d_call: NA
j_call: TRBJ1-5
v_call: TRBV6-6
cdr3_aa: CAISRGFEAQPQHF

d_call: TRBD1
j_call: TRBJ1-5
v_call: TRBV30
cdr3_aa: CAWRDRGGQPQHF

d_call: NA
j_call: TRBJ1-1
v_call: TRBV7-2
cdr3_aa: CASRGLTEAFF

d_call: NA
j_call: TRBJ2-5
v_call: TRBV7-2
cdr3_aa: CASSLVQGRETQYF

d_call: TRBD1
j_call: TRBJ1-2
v_call: TRBV27
cdr3_aa: CASRPDRGANYGYTF

d_call: TRBD1
j_call: TRBJ1-1
v_call: TRBV10-3
cdr3_aa: CAIRTGGENTEAFF

d_call: NA
j_call: TRBJ2-1
v_call: TRBV28
cdr3_aa: CASSPSGLKSYNEQFF

d_call: NA
j_call: TRBJ2-1
v_call: TRBV9
cdr3_aa: CASSDGLANEQFF

d_call: NA
j_call: TRBJ1-1
v_call: TRBV4-2
cdr3_aa: CASSQAGLTEAFF

d_call: NA
j_call: TRBJ2-1
v_call: TRBV19
cdr3_aa: CASSILTGTAYNEQFF

d_call: TRBD1
j_call: TRBJ1-6
v_call: TRBV6-5
cdr3_aa: CASRGQINSPLHF

d_call: TRBD2
j_call: TRBJ2-2
v_call: TRBV3-1/TRBV3-2
cdr3_aa: CASSQGLAGNTGELFF

d_call: TRBD1
j_call: TRBJ1-2
v_call: TRBV19
cdr3_aa: CASSIPGQINYGYTF

d_call: TRBD1
j_call: TRBJ1-2
v_call: TRBV5-1
cdr3_aa: CASSLGPGGDGYTF

d_call: NA
j_call: TRBJ1-1
v_call: TRBV6-5
cdr3_aa: CASRTGGVTEAFF

d_call: NA
j_call: TRBJ2-7
v_call: TRBV15
cdr3_aa: CATSRAYSYEQYF

d_call: NA
j_call: TRBJ2-7
v_call: TRBV11-2
cdr3_aa: CASSLIAYEQYF

d_call: NA
j_call: TRBJ1-2
v_call: TRBV5-6
cdr3_aa: CASSPGLYGYTF

d_call: NA
j_call: TRBJ2-3
v_call: TRBV19
cdr3_aa: CASRVSAVASDTQYF

d_call: NA
j_call: TRBJ1-1
v_call: TRBV21-1
cdr3_aa: CASSKSPTPPAVNTEAFF

d_call: TRBD2
j_call: TRBJ2-1
v_call: TRBV3-1/TRBV3-2
cdr3_aa: CASSLAGRYNEQFF

d_call: TRBD2
j_call: TRBJ2-1
v_call: TRBV4-2
cdr3_aa: CASSLNWGGTSEYNEQFF

d_call: NA
j_call: TRBJ1-4
v_call: TRBV12-2
cdr3_aa: CASRLASGQGSATNEKLFF

d_call: TRBD1
j_call: TRBJ1-4
v_call: TRBV5-8
cdr3_aa: CASSPGQGWNEKLFF

d_call: NA
j_call: TRBJ2-3
v_call: TRBV4-1
cdr3_aa: CASSQQGQVTDTQYF

d_call: TRBD1
j_call: TRBJ1-5
v_call: TRBV19
cdr3_aa: CASSHDRGYWPQHF

d_call: TRBD1
j_call: TRBJ1-5
v_call: TRBV28
cdr3_aa: CASSPGTGALNQPQHF

d_call: NA
j_call: TRBJ2-7
v_call: TRBV11-2
cdr3_aa: CASSPFRETTGEQYF

d_call: NA
j_call: TRBJ1-2
v_call: TRBV7-9
cdr3_aa: CASSFQGTRGYTF

d_call: TRBD2
j_call: TRBJ2-1
v_call: TRBV9
cdr3_aa: CASSEGLAGGISSYNEQFF